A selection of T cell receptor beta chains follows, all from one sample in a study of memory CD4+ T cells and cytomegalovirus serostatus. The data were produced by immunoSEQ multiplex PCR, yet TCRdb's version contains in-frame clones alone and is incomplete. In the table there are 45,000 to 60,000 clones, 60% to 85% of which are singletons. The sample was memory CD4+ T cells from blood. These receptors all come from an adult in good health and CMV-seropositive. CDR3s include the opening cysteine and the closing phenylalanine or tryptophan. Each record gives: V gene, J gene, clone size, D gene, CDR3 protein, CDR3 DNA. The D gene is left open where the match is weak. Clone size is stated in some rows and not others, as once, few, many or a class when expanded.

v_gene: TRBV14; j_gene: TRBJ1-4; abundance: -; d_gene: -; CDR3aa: CASSQMRGRPNEKLFF; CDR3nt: TGTGCCAGCAGCCAAATGCGGGGACGCCCAAATGAAAAACTGTTTTTT
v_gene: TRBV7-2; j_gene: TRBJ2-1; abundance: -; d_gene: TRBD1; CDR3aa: CASSGQGNVYNEQFF; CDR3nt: TGTGCCAGCAGCGGACAGGGAAACGTCTACAATGAGCAGTTCTTC
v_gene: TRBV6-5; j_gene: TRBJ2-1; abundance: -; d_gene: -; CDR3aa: CASSYLSHNEQFF; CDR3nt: TGTGCCAGCAGTTATCTTTCTCACAATGAGCAGTTCTTC
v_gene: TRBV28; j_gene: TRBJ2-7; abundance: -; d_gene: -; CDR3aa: CASKSTGTFGEQYF; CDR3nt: TGTGCCAGCAAGAGTACCGGGACCTTCGGGGAGCAGTACTTC
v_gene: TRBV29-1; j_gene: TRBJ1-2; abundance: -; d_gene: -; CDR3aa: CSVDLLGGSNYGYTF; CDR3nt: TGCAGCGTTGATTTGCTGGGGGGGTCTAACTATGGCTACACCTTC
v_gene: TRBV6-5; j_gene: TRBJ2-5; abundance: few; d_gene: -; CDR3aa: CASSTTRSETQYF; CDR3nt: TGTGCCAGCAGTACGACTAGATCGGAGACCCAGTACTTC
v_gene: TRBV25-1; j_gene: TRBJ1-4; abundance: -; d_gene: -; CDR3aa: CASSPGGGREKLFF; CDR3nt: TGTGCCAGCAGCCCCGGAGGGGGTAGAGAAAAACTGTTTTTT
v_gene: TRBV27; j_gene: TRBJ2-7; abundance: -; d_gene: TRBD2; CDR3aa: CASSLSQREAYEQYF; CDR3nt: TGTGCCAGCAGTTTATCCCAGCGGGAGGCCTACGAGCAGTACTTC
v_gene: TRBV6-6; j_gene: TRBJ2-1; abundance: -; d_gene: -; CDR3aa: CASSPPVRGHEQFF; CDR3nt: TGTGCCAGCAGTCCTCCCGTGCGGGGTCACGAGCAGTTCTTC
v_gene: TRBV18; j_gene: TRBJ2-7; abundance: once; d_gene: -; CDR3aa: CASSGTVSYEQYF; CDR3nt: TGTGCCAGCTCGGGGACGGTTTCCTACGAGCAGTACTTC
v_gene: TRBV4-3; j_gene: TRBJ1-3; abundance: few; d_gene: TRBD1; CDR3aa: CASSPAGTGRSGNTIYF; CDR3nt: TGCGCCAGCAGCCCCGCCGGGACAGGACGCTCTGGAAACACCATATATTTT
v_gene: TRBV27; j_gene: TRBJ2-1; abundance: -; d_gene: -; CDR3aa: CASSSLETANNEQFF; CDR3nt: TGTGCCAGCAGTTCCCTTGAGACCGCGAACAATGAGCAGTTCTTC
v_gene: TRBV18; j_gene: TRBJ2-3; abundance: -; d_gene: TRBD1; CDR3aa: CASSPATGRDTQYF; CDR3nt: TGTGCCAGCTCACCCGCGACAGGGAGAGATACGCAGTATTTT
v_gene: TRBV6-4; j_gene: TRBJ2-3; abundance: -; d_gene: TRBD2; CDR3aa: CASSLAVGYTQYF; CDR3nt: TGTGCCAGCAGCCTAGCGGTTGGGTATACGCAGTATTTT
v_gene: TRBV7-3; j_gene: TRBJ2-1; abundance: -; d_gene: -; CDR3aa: CASSPAALVYNEQFF; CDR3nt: TGTGCCAGCAGCCCGGCGGCACTAGTCTACAATGAGCAGTTCTTC
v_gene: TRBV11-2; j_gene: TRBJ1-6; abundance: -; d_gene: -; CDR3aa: CASSSPRGLHNSPLHF; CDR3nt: TGTGCCAGCAGCTCCCCACGGGGCCTTCATAATTCACCCCTCCACTTT
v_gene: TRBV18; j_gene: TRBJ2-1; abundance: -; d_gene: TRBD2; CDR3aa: CASSPLAGSDNEQFF; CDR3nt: TGTGCCAGCTCACCACTAGCGGGGTCGGACAATGAGCAGTTCTTC
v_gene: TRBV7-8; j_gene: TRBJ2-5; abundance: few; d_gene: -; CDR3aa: CASSPVNPGGETQYF; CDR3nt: TGTGCCAGCAGCCCCGTTAACCCTGGGGGCGAGACCCAGTACTTC
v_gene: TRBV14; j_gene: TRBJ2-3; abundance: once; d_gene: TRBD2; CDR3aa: CASSLRGLASTDTQYF; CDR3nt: TGTGCCAGCAGCCTTCGGGGACTAGCGAGCACAGATACGCAGTATTTT
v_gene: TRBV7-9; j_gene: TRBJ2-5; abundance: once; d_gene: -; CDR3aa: CASSLASGAQYF; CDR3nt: TGTGCCAGCAGCTTAGCTTCGGGGGCCCAGTACTTC
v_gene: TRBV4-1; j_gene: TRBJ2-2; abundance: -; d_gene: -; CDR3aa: CASRSLAPGTGELFF; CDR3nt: TGCGCCAGCAGGAGTTTGGCCCCGGGGACCGGGGAGCTGTTTTTT
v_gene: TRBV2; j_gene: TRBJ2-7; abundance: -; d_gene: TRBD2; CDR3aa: CASSPRTSGTYEQYF; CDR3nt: TGTGCCAGCAGCCCAAGGACTAGCGGAACCTACGAGCAGTACTTC